The clone carrying this T cell receptor (beta chain) occurred many times. As yet, its antigen is unknown. This sample was included in a study of CD8+CD57+ T cells in acquired aplastic anemia. Overall study: Sorted CD4+ and CD8+ cells yielded DNA averaging roughly 3.3 ug. Roughly 11 million reads, on average, were obtained for CD4+ cells from healthy donors.

Overall study results and limits: No significant patient-versus-control difference appeared in CD8+ Simpson's diversity. Patients and controls shared just under 30 CD8+ CDR3 sequences.

Germline CDR1 LNHNV, CDR2 YYDKDF (reference sequence). This CDR3 spans 17 amino acids. The V end was cut by 1 base, the J end by 2 bases, with 17 bases between. TCR beta VDJ and CDR3 were profiled, and genomic DNA was the template. TCRdb independently ran MiXCR on the reads; one entry per CDR3 protein. In the table there are 350,000 to 450,000 distinct CDR3 sequences, about two thirds of which are singletons. The sequence came from a human donor in good health, serving as a control. Sequencing was performed on sorted CD4+, CD8+, or CD8+CD57+ T cells (not recorded which) from PBMCs. The rearrangement uses TRBV15 and TRBJ1-2; D is perhaps TRBD1 (6 bases). CDR3 sequence (DNA): TGTGCCACCAGCAGAGGTCCCTCAGGACAGACGAACTATGGCTACACCTTC. Its translation: CATSRGPSGQTNYGYTF.